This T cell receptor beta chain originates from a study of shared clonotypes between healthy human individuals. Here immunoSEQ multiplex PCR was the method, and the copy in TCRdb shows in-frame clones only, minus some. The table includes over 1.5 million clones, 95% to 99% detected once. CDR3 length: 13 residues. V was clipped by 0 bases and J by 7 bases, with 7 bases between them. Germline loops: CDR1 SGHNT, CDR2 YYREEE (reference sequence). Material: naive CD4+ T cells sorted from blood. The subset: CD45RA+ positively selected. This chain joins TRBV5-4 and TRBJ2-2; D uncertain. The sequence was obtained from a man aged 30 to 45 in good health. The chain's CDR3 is CASSLAADGELFF. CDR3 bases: TGTGCCAGCAGCTTGGCCGCGGACGGGGAGCTGTTTTTT.